This T cell receptor (beta chain) was sequenced for a study of blood T cell repertoires in COVID-19. The protocol was immunoSEQ multiplex PCR, while the TCRdb copy is restricted to in-frame clones and leaves out a portion. The table records about 100,000 clones, approximately 79% of them present only once. The CDR3 spans 13 residues. V lost 5 bases, J lost 0 bases, and 5 bases lay in between. The genes are TRBV12-3 or TRBV12-4 and TRBJ1-5; D remains unclear. The TCR originated in a man between 65 and 80 years old with active or convalescent COVID-19. The sequencing sample was made of peripheral blood. The CDR3 protein is CASSPYSNQPQHF. The CDR3 DNA is TGTGCCAGCAGTCCCTATAGCAATCAGCCCCAGCATTTT.